This T cell receptor beta chain emerged from a study of memory CD4+ T cells and cytomegalovirus serostatus (dated by TCRdb to the late 2010s). Regarding the research as a whole: A total of around 35 healthy Belgian adults, of whom 9 were CMV seropositive and approximately 24 were CMV seronegative, were included in the cohort. CD4+ memory TCRbeta repertoires of a Belgian cohort with known cytomegalovirus serostatus were sequenced in order to replicate a published TCR-based CMV serostatus classifier. The study at large found these results: A median bootstrapped AUC of 0.95 with a 95% CI of 0.76-1.00 was achieved on the Belgian cohort by the original-framework classifier. Unlike the original study, which covered naive and memory CD4+ and CD8+ populations, the Belgian study sequenced only CD4+CD45RO+ memory cells. Among the 150 to 200 previously reported CMV-associated TCRbeta sequences, 67 showed up in the CD4+ memory repertoires, with each one found in between one and five individuals. For predicting CMV serostatus, the median bootstrapped AUC was about 0.94 using the original framework and about 0.89 using a US-trained random forest. The results were read as suggesting that the CMV-associated TCR signature is, for the most part, present in the CD4+ memory repertoire.

Single viable CD3+CD4+CD8-CD45RO+ cells were sorted as memory CD4+ T cells on a FACSAria II. CMV serostatus was assessed using a Roche Elecsys assay, by which serum IgG against CMV pp150, pp28, p38 and p52 was detected. After thawing, total CD4+ T cells were enriched by positive selection with CD4 magnetic microbeads. The samples came from a separate study whose specific focus was interrogating the CD4+ T cell memory repertoire. Peripheral blood mononuclear cells were isolated and cryopreserved according to standard operating procedures, and serum was kept at -80 degrees C. CD3-PerCP (BW264/56), CD4-APC (RPA-T4), CD45RO-PE (UCHT1) and CD8-Pacific Orange (3B5) antibodies were used for staining, and non-viable cells were excluded with Sytox blue. Regarding this clone: Its cognate antigen has yet to be identified. Per-nucleotide qualities are absent, and no much larger clonotype sits a single base away.

Genomic DNA was extracted from sorted cells with the Quick-DNA Microprep Kit. Amplification of TCRbeta DNA was done with the immunoSEQ hsTCRbeta kit, following the protocol from the manufacturer. TCRbeta libraries were sequenced on an Illumina MiSeq instrument. As for the original processing: After out-of-frame sequences were removed, 2,204,828 distinct TCRbeta sequences remained, averaging approximately 67,000 per individual. Each individual was scored by the count of about 150 previously reported CMV-associated TCRbeta sequences and the total productive distinct TCRbeta count. A beta-binomial model was reimplemented in Python, and scikit-learn random forests with default parameters were trained on US cohort data. Classifier performance on the Belgian cohort was reported as the median AUC with percentile confidence intervals calculated over 10,000 bootstrap iterations. Not all clones reach the TCRdb copy of this immuneACCESS table, which keeps in-frame sequences only. Checked studies attribute under half of the gap to unresolved V genes and leave the rest unexplained. V and J calls and clone size are those listed in that table; D and trimming were worked out from the DNA. Counted in this sample were some 46,000 clones; more than 60% of them appeared once. Jointly, the top ten make up about 0.6% of the sample.

The CDR3 covers 12 residues, taking in both the cysteine and the phenylalanine. Of all the DNA, just the CDR3 is kept, 36 bases in frame from base 1. The germline V gene yields SGHRS for CDR1 and YFSETQ for CDR2. V and J are truncated by 1 base and 3 bases respectively, leaving an intervening sequence of 5 bases. Input material: memory CD4+ T cells from blood. The sequence links TRBV5-1 to TRBJ2-7; the D gene is not confidently resolved. The clonotype comes from an adult in good health and CMV-seronegative. The CDR3 reads as follows: CASSLTDYEQYF. DNA sequence: TGCGCCAGCAGCTTGACGGACTACGAGCAGTACTTC.